Shown below are 32 T cell receptor beta chains from a single sample sequenced in a study of T cell responses to AZD1222 COVID-19 vaccine. Clones were read by immunoSEQ multiplex PCR, and TCRdb kept only the in-frame ones, dropping some. The table shows 110,000 or so clones, with around 90% occurring only once. Source: peripheral blood, taken on day 0 of AZD1222 vaccination. The source is an adult in good health.

The V gene is TRBV12-3 or TRBV12-4, the J gene TRBJ1-2, with D unclear. The CDR3 spans 11 residues. V was clipped by 9 bases and J by 7 bases, with 12 bases between them. CDR3 coding DNA: TGTGCCAGTAGCGGCCGGGGTGGCTACACCTTC. Protein sequence: CASSGRGGYTF.

CDR3 in amino acids: CASSVGGTSSEQYF. For the CDR3, the DNA is TGCGCCAGCAGCGTTGGCGGGACCTCCAGCGAGCAGTACTTC. The gene calls are TRBV5-1 and TRBJ2-7, with a weak D call TRBD2 (6 bases). CDR1 is SGHRS, CDR2 YFSETQ, per germline. The V end was cut by 4 bases, the J end by 6 bases, with 17 bases between. This CDR3 is 14 amino acids long.

This clone was recorded only once. V usage is TRBV4-2 and J usage is TRBJ1-1; the D gene is possibly TRBD1 (5 bases). Germline V gives CDR1 LGHNA, CDR2 YNFKEQ. V lost 0 bases, J lost 1 base, and 15 bases lay in between. CDR3 length: 17 residues. The DNA for the CDR3 is TGTGCCAGCAGCCAAGATTGGTTATCAGGGCCGAACACTGAAGCTTTCTTT. The encoded protein is CASSQDWLSGPNTEAFF.

This clone was counted a single time. The chain uses TRBV18 and TRBJ1-2; D not certain. The CDR3 length is 13 residues. Germline assignment: CDR1 KGHSH and CDR2 LQKENI. V was cut by 5 bases and J by 4 bases, with 11 bases left in between. The CDR3 is CASSNGRTYGYTF. The CDR3 bases are TGTGCCAGCTCAAATGGACGAACCTATGGCTACACCTTC.

CDR3 residues: CASAVYRTQNNYGYTF. In nucleotides, the CDR3 is TGTGCCAGCGCTGTCTATAGGACGCAAAACAACTATGGCTACACCTTC. V gene TRBV7-8 combines with J gene TRBJ1-2; no definite D call. Germline V gene lookup returns CDR1 SGHVS and CDR2 FQNEAQ. Trimming pared 8 bases from V and 2 bases from J, leaving 21 bases between. The CDR3 length is 16 residues.

The chain couples TRBV3-1 (or the pseudogene TRBV3-2) to TRBJ1-1; D remains unclear. V was shortened by 4 bases and J by 7 bases, with 10 bases between the two germline ends. CDR1 LGHDT and CDR2 YNNKEL come from the germline V gene (reference sequence). The CDR3 consists of 12 residues. The chain's CDR3 is CASSPLGFEAFF. The CDR3 DNA reads TGTGCCAGCAGCCCGCTGGGATTTGAAGCTTTCTTT.

This clone showed up just once. The CDR3 bases are TGTGCCAGCAGTGACTCGCAGGGGACCCCGAGCACTGAAGCTTTCTTT. Its translation: CASSDSQGTPSTEAFF. The chain links TRBV6-4 to TRBJ1-1; D might be TRBD1 (6 bases). Germline V gene data show CDR1 as MRHNA and CDR2 as SNTAGT. V shed 0 bases and J shed 4 bases, with 15 bases lying between them. This CDR3 has 16 residues.

V is TRBV24-1 and J is TRBJ2-1; 12 nucleotides line up with TRBD1. CDR1 is KGHDR, CDR2 SFDVKD, per germline. The J segment lost 8 bases and the V segment lost 10 bases, leaving 11 bases of the junction unmatched. The CDR3 is 15 amino acids. The CDR3 nucleotides are TGTGCCACAAAACGTCGTGGGACAGGGGGCGATGAGCAGTTCTTC. Protein sequence: CATKRRGTGGDEQFF.

The V gene is TRBV7-9, the J gene TRBJ1-2; a possible D gene is TRBD1 (6 bases). CDR1 and CDR2 from the germline V gene are SEHNR and FQNEAQ (reference sequence). V lost 5 bases and J lost 8, with 15 bases in between. The CDR3 runs 13 residues. The CDR3 nucleotides read TGTGCCAGCAGCCCGGGGGTCGGGGGCGGCTACACCTTC. This sequence encodes CASSPGVGGGYTF.

The chain joins TRBV30 to TRBJ2-3; 8 bases align to TRBD1. Germline CDR1 is GTSNPN and CDR2 is SVGIG (reference sequence). The CDR3 is 17 residues long. V dropped 1 base and J dropped 0; count of bases not matched to a gene: 9. CDR3 sequence (DNA): TGTGCCTGGAGTGGAAGGACAGGGAGGTTGAGCACAGATACGCAGTATTTT. It codes for CAWSGRTGRLSTDTQYF.

The chain combines TRBV5-1 with TRBJ1-4, with unresolved D. CDR3 length: 15 residues. V was trimmed by 5 bases and J by 2 bases, leaving 13 bases between them. Germline lookup yields CDR1 SGHRS and CDR2 YFSETQ. CDR3 sequence reads: CASSPSGFTNEKLFF. In nucleotides, the CDR3 is TGCGCCAGCAGTCCCTCAGGTTTCACTAATGAAAAACTGTTTTTT.

The gene calls are TRBV5-4 and TRBJ2-1; D remains unclear. The V gene's germline CDR1 is SGHNT and CDR2 YYREEE (reference sequence). This CDR3 has 15 amino acids. Trimming stripped 1 base from V and 5 bases from J, with 13 bases between. This CDR3 is CASSLSPGPHNEQFF. CDR3 bases: TGTGCCAGCAGCTTGAGTCCAGGTCCCCACAATGAGCAGTTCTTC.

The chain joins TRBV5-5 to TRBJ1-5, with 7 bases that match TRBD1. V lost 7 bases and J lost 3; bases outside the gene matches: 10. Germline CDR1 reads SGHKS; CDR2 reads YYEKEE (reference sequence). The CDR3 extends over 15 amino acids. The CDR3 DNA sequence: TGTGCCAGCTCCCCAGGGGGATATTACAATCAGCCCCAGCATTTT. It translates to CASSPGGYYNQPQHF. The full variable domain, rest sourced from reference TRBV5-5 and TRBJ1-5, is DAGVTQSPTHLIKTRGQQVTLRCSPISGHKSVSWYQQVLGQGPQFIFQYYEKEERGRGNFPDRFSARQFPNYSSELNVNALLLGDSALYLCASSPGGYYNQPQHFGDGTRLSIL.

This chain joins TRBV19 and TRBJ2-7; the D call may be TRBD1 or TRBD2 (5 bases each). The germline gives CDR1 LNHDA, CDR2 SQIVND (reference sequence). The V end lost 4 bases, the J end lost 0 bases, and 16 bases lay between the germline ends. This CDR3 is built from 16 residues. The CDR3 loop reads CASSTSTGRGSYEQYF. CDR3 coding DNA: TGTGCCAGTAGTACTTCAACAGGTCGGGGCTCCTACGAGCAGTACTTC.

This clone was detected only once. V gene TRBV3-1 (or the pseudogene TRBV3-2) combines with J gene TRBJ2-5; 7 bases match TRBD1. The CDR3 totals 14 residues. From germline, CDR1 is LGHDT and CDR2 YNNKEL (reference sequence). V lost 1 base, J lost 2 bases, and 1 base stayed unmatched. CDR3 sequence reads: CASSQAQGQETQYF. The CDR3 region has the DNA TGTGCCAGCAGCCAAGCACAGGGGCAAGAGACCCAGTACTTC.

The V and J genes are TRBV3-1 (or the pseudogene TRBV3-2) and TRBJ2-7; D is ambiguous. CDR3 length: 14 amino acids. V was clipped by 4 bases and J by 2 bases, with 12 bases between them. Germline CDR1 and CDR2: LGHDT and YNNKEL (reference sequence). The CDR3 DNA reads TGTGCCAGCAGCCGGTTAGGGCTGACCTACGAGCAGTACTTC. The encoded protein is CASSRLGLTYEQYF.

This clone has a handful of counts. The chain combines TRBV28 with TRBJ1-4; D is ambiguous. V lost 5 bases and J lost 4, with 14 bases in between. Germline V gives CDR1 MDHEN, CDR2 SYDVKM. The CDR3 spans 15 residues. Written as DNA, the CDR3 is TGTGCCAGCAGTACCCCGATGAGACATAATGAAAAACTGTTTTTT. It codes for CASSTPMRHNEKLFF.

The DNA for the CDR3 is TGTGCCAGTCAAGGGGGGGGGCCCACCTATGGCTACACCTTC. It codes for CASQGGGPTYGYTF. The V call is TRBV19, the J call TRBJ1-2; D is perhaps TRBD1 (6 bases). The V gene's germline CDR1 is LNHDA and CDR2 SQIVND (reference sequence). V dropped 8 bases and J dropped 4 bases, with 17 bases sitting between them. This CDR3 spans 14 amino acids.

V usage is TRBV4-2 and J usage is TRBJ2-1; D is unclear. Trimming removed 0 bases from V and 6 bases from J, with 6 bases in between. Germline CDR1 and CDR2: LGHNA and YNFKEQ. This CDR3 is built from 13 residues. The CDR3 DNA follows: TGTGCCAGCAGCCAAGATGTGGTCAATGAGCAGTTCTTC. Translating gives CASSQDVVNEQFF.

This chain connects TRBV27 to TRBJ1-2; no clear D. This CDR3 is built from 13 residues. The germline V and J ends were trimmed by 2 bases and 2 bases, with 6 bases remaining between them. From germline, CDR1 is MNHEY and CDR2 SMNVEV (reference sequence). CDR3 nucleotide sequence: TGTGCCAGCAGTTTAATAGGGAACTATGGCTACACCTTC. Its protein is CASSLIGNYGYTF.

The chain links TRBV7-2 to TRBJ2-3; D not resolved. V lost 2 bases to trimming and J lost 5 bases, with 8 bases between them. Germline CDR1 is SGHTA and CDR2 is FQGNSA. The CDR3 contains 13 residues. CDR3 coding DNA: TGTGCCAGCAGCTTACTTGTGGGAGATACGCAGTATTTT. Translating gives CASSLLVGDTQYF.

The chain is built from TRBV20-1 and TRBJ1-1; D ambiguous. With 3 bases removed from V and 0 bases from J, the gap between germline ends came to 8 bases. Germline-derived CDR1 and CDR2 are DFQATT and SNEGSKA (reference sequence). There are 13 residues in the CDR3. The CDR3 protein is CSASSRMNTEAFF. The CDR3 DNA sequence: TGCAGTGCTAGTTCCAGGATGAACACTGAAGCTTTCTTT.

This rearrangement joins TRBV19 to TRBJ1-5; D is possibly TRBD1 (6 bases). CDR3 size: 15 residues. V dropped 7 bases and J dropped 3 bases, with 16 bases sitting between them. The germline CDR1 and CDR2 sequences are LNHDA and SQIVND (reference sequence). The CDR3 DNA reads as TGTGCCAGTACCGCGAGACAGGCCTTCAATCAGCCCCAGCATTTT. It translates to CASTARQAFNQPQHF.

This chain connects TRBV21-1 to TRBJ1-1; the table's D call TRBD1 went unverified against the DNA. TRBV21-1 is marked as a pseudogene. CDR3 size: 18 residues. The CDR3 loop reads CASSKDRARQGRGTEAFF. Written as DNA, the CDR3 is TGTGCCAGCAGCAAAGATAGGGCCCGACAGGGACGGGGCACTGAAGCTTTCTTT.

The chain couples TRBV25-1 to TRBJ1-4; D might be TRBD1 (5 bases). V dropped 3 bases and J dropped 5 bases, with 13 bases sitting between them. Germline V lookup: CDR1 MGHDK, CDR2 SYGVNS. The CDR3 covers 15 residues. CDR3 bases: TGTGCCAGCAGTGATTGGGGAGGGGCCAATGAAAAACTGTTTTTT. It is translated as CASSDWGGANEKLFF.

V is TRBV28 and J is TRBJ2-7, with 10 bases identical to TRBD1. Looked up from germline, CDR1 is MDHEN and CDR2 is SYDVKM. The CDR3 runs to 16 residues. J lost 3 bases, V lost 5 bases, and 10 bases had no gene match. This CDR3 reads CASSIATGQGNYEQYF. The CDR3 coding sequence is TGTGCCAGCAGTATTGCAACGGGACAGGGGAACTACGAGCAGTACTTC.

The chain recombines TRBV5-4 with TRBJ2-5; TRBD1 aligns across 8 bases. Germline assignment: CDR1 SGHNT and CDR2 YYREEE (reference sequence). This CDR3 comprises 15 residues. V dropped 3 bases and J dropped 7; count of bases not matched to a gene: 11. The CDR3 sequence: CASSSRIQGEGTQYF. DNA of the CDR3: TGTGCCAGCAGCTCTCGGATACAGGGGGAAGGGACCCAGTACTTC.

The rearrangement uses TRBV6-5 and TRBJ2-7, with D unclear. Germline CDR1 and CDR2: MNHEY and SVGAGI. V was shortened by 6 bases and J by 5 bases, with 17 bases between the two germline ends. The CDR3 contains 14 residues. The CDR3 coding sequence is TGTGCCAGCAGCCTGAGTTCAGCGTCGGACGAGCAGTACTTC. Translating gives CASSLSSASDEQYF.

This chain connects TRBV19 to TRBJ1-5, with D tentatively TRBD1 (6 bases). The CDR3 is 16 amino acids. Between the trimmed V and J ends, which lost 9 bases and 9 bases, there was a span of 27 bases. From germline, CDR1 is LNHDA and CDR2 SQIVND (reference sequence). The CDR3 coding sequence is TGTGCCAGCAGCCCCCCGGGGGACATTATAACCTGGCCCCAGCATTTT. It specifies CASSPPGDIITWPQHF. Filled out from reference TRBV19 and TRBJ1-5, the complete variable domain reads DGGITQSPKYLFRKEGQNVTLSCEQNLNHDAMYWYRQDPGQGLRLIYYSQIVNDFQKGDIAEGYSVSREKKESFPLTVTSAQKNPTAFYLCASSPPGDIITWPQHFGDGTRLSIL.

CDR3 DNA: TGTGCCAGCAGCCCAGGGGCTCGGGACACCATATATTTT. Its translation: CASSPGARDTIYF. The chain has TRBV4-2 and TRBJ1-3; D perhaps matches TRBD1 (6 bases). V lost 4 bases to trimming and J lost 8 bases, with 12 bases between them. The CDR3 totals 13 residues. Germline-derived CDR1 and CDR2 are LGHNA and YNFKEQ.

The rearrangement joins TRBV6-1 to TRBJ1-4; D remains unclear. The germline V gene has CDR1 MNHNS and CDR2 SASEGT. This CDR3 spans 15 amino acids. V was pared by 0 bases and J by 3 bases, with 8 bases between. In DNA, the CDR3 is TGTGCCAGCAGTGAAGCATCCCAGTCTAATGAAAAACTGTTTTTT. Translated, it gives CASSEASQSNEKLFF.

The chain uses TRBV4-1 and TRBJ2-1; 11 nucleotides agree with TRBD2. V lost 0 bases, J lost 8 bases, and 6 bases stayed unmatched. Germline loops: CDR1 MGHRA, CDR2 YSYEKL. The CDR3 covers 16 residues. This CDR3 is CASSQEGSGRAYEQFF. Here the CDR3 DNA reads TGCGCCAGCAGCCAAGAGGGTAGCGGGAGGGCCTATGAGCAGTTCTTC.